The 9 T cell receptor beta chains below were found in one sample sequenced in a study of shared clonotypes between healthy human individuals. Profiled with immunoSEQ multiplex PCR; TCRdb holds only in-frame clones, not every one. The repertoire consists of around 510,000 clones, with roughly four fifths occurring once and the leading ten covering about 11%. The sequencing sample was made of PBMCs. The receptors originated from a woman aged 40 to 50 in good health. Some clones in this sample may be carry-over from other donors' samples.

This clone was counted only a few times. This CDR3 is CASSLGTGVDIQYF. CDR3 in DNA: TGTGCCAGCAGCTTGGGGACAGGGGTAGACATTCAGTACTTC. V is TRBV7-2 and J is TRBJ2-4; 10 bases fit TRBD1. The V segment lost 3 bases and the J segment 8 bases; nucleotides outside the gene matches: 4. The length of the CDR3 is 14 residues. Germline CDR1 SGHTA, CDR2 FQGNSA. The whole variable domain, filled in from reference TRBV7-2 and TRBJ2-4, reads GAGVSQSPSNKVTEKGKDVELRCDPISGHTALYWYRQSLGQGLEFLIYFQGNSAPDKSGLPSDRFSAERTGGSVSTLTIQRTQQEDSAVYLCASSLGTGVDIQYFGAGTRLSVL.

The genes are TRBV21-1 and TRBJ2-7; no check of the table's D call, TRBD2, against the DNA was made. TRBV21-1 is shown as a pseudogene. The CDR3 totals 16 residues. CDR3: CASSKVKAGVRDEQYF. The CDR3 bases are TGTGCCAGCAGCAAAGTTAAAGCGGGAGTTAGGGACGAGCAGTACTTC.

This clone came up once. A clone one base away is much larger, so this may be a read error. V is TRBV28 and J is TRBJ1-1; D unclear. CDR3 size: 12 residues. Germline loops: CDR1 MDHEN, CDR2 SYDVKM. Trimming took 3 bases from V and 1 from J, leaving 3 bases between them. The CDR3 loop reads CASSFSNTEAFF. The CDR3 coding sequence is TGTGCCAGCAGTTTTTCGAACACTGAAGCTTTCTTT.

The chain uses TRBV5-4 and TRBJ2-3; 10 positions match TRBD2. The CDR3 covers 17 residues. V shed 1 base and J 3 bases; nucleotides not matched to a gene: 8. Germline V gene sequence: CDR1 SGHNT, CDR2 YYREEE (reference sequence). DNA of the CDR3: TGTGCCAGCAGCTTGATGGCTAGCGGGAGTTGGACAGATACGCAGTATTTT. This sequence encodes CASSLMASGSWTDTQYF.

V gene TRBV27 combines with J gene TRBJ1-2; no firm D call. The CDR3 consists of 12 residues. V was cut by 10 bases and J by 5 bases, with 14 bases left in between. The germline CDR1 and CDR2 sequences are MNHEY and SMNVEV (reference sequence). In DNA, the CDR3 is TGTGCCATCCGGGTTCCTGGGTATGGCTACACCTTC. This encodes CAIRVPGYGYTF.

In this sample, this clone turned up many times. V gene TRBV19 combines with J gene TRBJ2-7; maybe TRBD2 (5 bases). In germline, CDR1 is LNHDA, CDR2 SQIVND (reference sequence). There are 14 residues in the CDR3. Trimming shortened V by 7 bases and J by 4 bases, and 17 bases separated the two germline ends. The CDR3 DNA follows: TGTGCCAGTAAAGGATCGAACGGGGTGTACGAGCAGTACTTC. The encoded protein is CASKGSNGVYEQYF.

This chain links TRBV27 with TRBJ1-5; 8 nucleotides align to TRBD1. Germline lookup yields CDR1 MNHEY and CDR2 SMNVEV (reference sequence). The CDR3 runs to 14 residues. With 7 bases clipped from V and 2 bases from J, the junction kept 4 bases outside the gene matches. The CDR3 sequence is CASNLQGGNQPQHF. CDR3 bases: TGTGCCAGCAACCTACAGGGGGGCAATCAGCCCCAGCATTTT.

The rearrangement links TRBV6-6 to TRBJ1-2; a possible D gene is TRBD1 (5 bases). Germline loops: CDR1 MNHNY, CDR2 SVGAGI (reference sequence). This CDR3 has 15 amino acids. V was trimmed by 2 bases and J by 2 bases, leaving 12 bases between them. The CDR3, as DNA: TGTGCCAGCAGTTACCCCAGAGGGGCCAACTATGGCTACACCTTC. It encodes CASSYPRGANYGYTF.

Written as DNA, the CDR3 is TGCGCCAGCAGCTCTGGGACAGGGGTATTTGGAAGCTACACCTTC. It encodes CASSSGTGVFGSYTF. The genes are TRBV5-1 and TRBJ1-2, with 10 bases aligning to TRBD1. The trim removed 3 bases at V and 9 bases at J, leaving 11 bases unmatched. Looked up from germline, CDR1 is SGHRS and CDR2 is YFSETQ. This CDR3 contains 15 residues.